The clone carrying this TCR beta chain appeared many times. Its target is not known. This CDR3 comprises 11 residues. V gave up 8 bases and J gave up 6 bases, with 5 bases separating them. TCRdb called the 5' RACE reads again in MiXCR, with one record for every CDR3 protein. The table includes around 490,000 distinct CDR3 sequences, about 5.4% detected once. This sample stems from a study of CD8 T cells in ankylosing spondylitis. Notes on the study in general: Apparently characteristic of ankylosing spondylitis blood was a TCR beta motif (roughly eight highly homologous variants).

The sample comprised blood, either unsorted or a sorted T cell fraction (not recorded which). The receptor was derived from a male donor with ankylosing spondylitis. V is TRBV12-3 or TRBV12-4 and J is TRBJ1-6; D not resolved. The CDR3 DNA reads as TGTGCCAGCCGGGGTAATTCACCCCTCCACTTT. This codes for CASRGNSPLHF.